These T cell receptor beta chains were read from a single sample in a study of blood T cell repertoires in COVID-19. Profiled with immunoSEQ multiplex PCR; TCRdb holds only in-frame clones, not every one. Counted here are approximately 35,000 clones, over 80% occurring once; the ten biggest clones make up about a tenth. The sample was peripheral blood. These TCRs come from a human donor with active COVID-19. The donor label of this sample is uncertain. The conserved cysteine and the conserved F or W are not part of the CDR3 here. Expanded clones get a size class; other rows say once, few or many, or leave the size out.

CDR3aa	v_gene	abundance	len
ASSFQGVNTEAF	TRBV27	NA	12
ASSEVSTFNTGELF	TRBV6-1	NA	14
ASIPGAADTEAF	TRBV5-5	NA	12
ASSQSGALSGNTIY	TRBV4-3	NA	14
ASADRGSNQPQH	TRBV27	NA	12
ASSIELAGFTDTQY	TRBV19	NA	14
ASSPTGMNGYT	TRBV7-8	NA	11
ASSLGALTEAF	TRBV19	NA	11
ASSPRTSGIEVADTQY	TRBV9	NA	16
ASSLLPNLYNEQF	TRBV5-1	NA	13
ASTDRGPADTQY	TRBV27	once	12
ASSVVGSEQY	TRBV9	NA	10
AISENMGQGAQPQH	TRBV10-3	NA	14
ASSSNTGSYEQY	TRBV27	once	12
ASSYGDRGEDYGYT	TRBV6-2/TRBV6-3	NA	14
ASSPASGGYNEQF	TRBV18	NA	13
AWMGVRGRSSYEQY	TRBV30	NA	14
ASSPRGGFRYNEQF	TRBV14	once	14
ASSPRTGTLSGTEAF	TRBV7-3	NA	15
ASSYGGARGNQPQH	TRBV6-2/TRBV6-3	NA	14
ASSLEWAPYEQY	TRBV7-9	few	12
ASSPRLETHT	TRBV21-1	NA	10
ASSLALVGGPY	TRBV12-3/TRBV12-4	NA	11
ASSPWGGGEQF	TRBV5-4	NA	11
ASSPRDRKETQY	TRBV7-9	NA	12
ASSLTGLAKNIQY	TRBV28	once	13
ATSRDWTVSGNTIY	TRBV15	NA	14
ASSPDGTGSTT	TRBV4-1	NA	11
ASSQGQGVGEQY	TRBV3-1/TRBV3-2	NA	12
ASSYTGTGFDEQY	TRBV11-1	NA	13
ASSYSGQGNYGYT	TRBV6-5	few	13
ASRRAGGSINEKLF	TRBV5-1	NA	14
ASSLWQTSYNEQF	TRBV27	NA	13
ASGPRGTGANVLT	TRBV12-5	NA	13
ASSPDGGTDTQY	TRBV7-9	NA	12
ASSQRLAGGPVLGQY	TRBV11-2	NA	15
ASSLGAGGFEQY	TRBV11-2	NA	12
ASSSGGSQPQH	TRBV5-6	NA	11
ASSHPGLAYTDTQY	TRBV6-6	once	14
ASSQGRGMESNQPQH	TRBV3-1/TRBV3-2	NA	15
AWSVTGTGANSPLH	TRBV30	NA	14
ASSARPGGSLNEQF	TRBV7-2	NA	14
ATRDRSLGGNQPQH	TRBV10-3	few	14
ASSPFEDTQY	TRBV18	NA	10
ASSLSGLAGAETQY	TRBV7-3	NA	14
ASSATSGRASYEQY	TRBV7-6	NA	14
AWTRGGLHEQY	TRBV30	NA	11
ASSYGAASLIQPQH	TRBV6-2/TRBV6-3	few	14
ASSPRLAGESEQY	TRBV7-3	NA	13
ASRTDRDFTDTQY	TRBV2	NA	13
ASRRGSGANVLT	TRBV6-5	NA	12
ASSLAGRLAGDQETQY	TRBV5-1	NA	16
ASSIGPGGAQY	TRBV19	NA	11
ASSPSDSRGYT	TRBV18	NA	11
ASSLIPAGTQY	TRBV5-4	few	11
AWETGGGMNTEAF	TRBV30	NA	13
ASSQGNEQF	TRBV11-2	NA	9
AISASRDRNSPLH	TRBV10-3	few	13
ASSTIRGPEEETQY	TRBV5-1	NA	14